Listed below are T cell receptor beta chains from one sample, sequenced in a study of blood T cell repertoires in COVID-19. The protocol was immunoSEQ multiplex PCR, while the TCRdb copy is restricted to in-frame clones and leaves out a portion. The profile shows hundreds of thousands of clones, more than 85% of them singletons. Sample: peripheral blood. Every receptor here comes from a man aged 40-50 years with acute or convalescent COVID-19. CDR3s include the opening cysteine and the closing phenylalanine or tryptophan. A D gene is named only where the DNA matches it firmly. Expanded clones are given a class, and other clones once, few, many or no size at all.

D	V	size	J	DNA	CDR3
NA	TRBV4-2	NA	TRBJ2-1	TGTGCCAGCAGCCGATGGGGCGAGATGAATGAGCAGTTCTTC	CASSRWGEMNEQFF
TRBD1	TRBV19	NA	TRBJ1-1	TGTGCCAGCCGGGGAGGACAGGCGGGGAACACTGAAGCTTTCTTT	CASRGGQAGNTEAFF
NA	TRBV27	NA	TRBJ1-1	TGTGCCAGCAGTTTAACAGGGTGGGCCGGGACTGAAGCTTTCTTT	CASSLTGWAGTEAFF
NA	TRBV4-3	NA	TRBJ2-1	TGCGCCAGCAGCCCTCAACGGGGGATCTCCTACAATGAGCAGTTCTTC	CASSPQRGISYNEQFF
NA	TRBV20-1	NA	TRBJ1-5	TGCAGTGCTAGTACGGGGTCCTATAGCAATCAGCCCCAGCATTTT	CSASTGSYSNQPQHF
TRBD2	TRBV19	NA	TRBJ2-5	TGTGCCAGTAGTAGTCGGGCGGGGGGGCCGGAGACCCAGTACTTC	CASSSRAGGPETQYF
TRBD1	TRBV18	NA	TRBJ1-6	TGTGCCAGCTCCCCGGGACAGGATTCACCCCTCCACTTT	CASSPGQDSPLHF
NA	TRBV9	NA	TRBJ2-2	TGTGCCAGCAACTTATATGGGCGGAACACCGGGGAGCTGTTTTTT	CASNLYGRNTGELFF
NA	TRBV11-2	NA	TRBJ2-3	TGTGCCAGCAGCCAATCCCCAGCGCGGGGCTCGGATACGCAGTATTTT	CASSQSPARGSDTQYF
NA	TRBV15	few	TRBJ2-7	TGTGCCACCAGCAGAGAAGCAGGGTCGAGCGAGCAGTACTTC	CATSREAGSSEQYF
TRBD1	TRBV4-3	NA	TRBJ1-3	TGCGCCAGCAGCCAAGACCCTAGACAGGGCACTGGAAACACCATATATTTT	CASSQDPRQGTGNTIYF
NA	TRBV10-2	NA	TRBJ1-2	TGCGCCAGCAGCGCAGGGGTGGCCTATGGCTACACCTTC	CASSAGVAYGYTF
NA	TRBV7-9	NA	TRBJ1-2	TGTGCCAGCAGCCAAGGATACGGGGGCTACACCTTC	CASSQGYGGYTF
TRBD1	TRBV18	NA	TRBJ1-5	TGTGCCAGCTCACCCGGGACAGTAAGCAATCAGCCCCAGCATTTT	CASSPGTVSNQPQHF
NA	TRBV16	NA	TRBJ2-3	TGTGCCAGCAGCCAAAGGTTCGGGATGAGCACAGATACGCAGTATTTT	CASSQRFGMSTDTQYF
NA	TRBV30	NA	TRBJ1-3	TGTGCCTGGAGTTCGAGTTTTGGAAACACCATATATTTT	CAWSSSFGNTIYF
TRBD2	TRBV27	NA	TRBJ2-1	TGTGCCAGCAGTTTAAAGGGACTAGCGTTTAACAATGAGCAGTTCTTC	CASSLKGLAFNNEQFF
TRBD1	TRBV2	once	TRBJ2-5	TGTGCCAGCAGTATACAGGGGTGGGAGACCCAGTACTTC	CASSIQGWETQYF
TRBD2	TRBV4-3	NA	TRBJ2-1	TGCGCCAGCAGCCAAATCCCATCAGCGGGAGTCTACAATGAGCAGTTCTTC	CASSQIPSAGVYNEQFF
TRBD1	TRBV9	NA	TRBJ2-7	TGTGCCAGCAGCGCGACAGGGGAATACGAGCAGTACTTC	CASSATGEYEQYF
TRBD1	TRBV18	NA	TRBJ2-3	TGTGCCAGCTCATTCGGACAGGTTAGCACAGATACGCAGTATTTT	CASSFGQVSTDTQYF
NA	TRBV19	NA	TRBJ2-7	TGTGCCAGTAGTCCGAGACAGGCTACCTACGAGCAGTACTTC	CASSPRQATYEQYF
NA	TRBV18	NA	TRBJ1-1	TGTGCCTCGGCCAGGCAGGGAAGATTCACTGAAGCTTTCTTT	CASARQGRFTEAFF
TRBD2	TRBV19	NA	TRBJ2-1	TGTGCCAGTAGTCCCCGACTAGCGGGAGGCGACTACAATGAGCAGTTCTTC	CASSPRLAGGDYNEQFF
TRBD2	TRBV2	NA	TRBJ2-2	TGTGCCAGCAACGAACAGACTAGCGCCCCCGGGGAGCTGTTTTTT	CASNEQTSAPGELFF
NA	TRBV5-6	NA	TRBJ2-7	TGTGCCAGCAGCTTTCGGGGTCACGAGCAGTACTTC	CASSFRGHEQYF
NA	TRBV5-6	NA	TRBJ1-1	TGTGCCAGCAGAACACAGAACACTGAAGCTTTCTTT	CASRTQNTEAFF
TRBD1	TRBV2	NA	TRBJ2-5	TGTGCCAGCAGTCAGGGGGCGCTCCAAGAGACCCAGTACTTC	CASSQGALQETQYF
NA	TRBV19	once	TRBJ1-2	TGTGCCAGTAGTATTAAGGGGGATTATGGCTACACCTTC	CASSIKGDYGYTF
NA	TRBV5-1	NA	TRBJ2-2	TGCGCCAGCAGCTTGGATGCAGGGAACACCGGGGAGCTGTTTTTT	CASSLDAGNTGELFF